The next 18 T cell receptor beta chains were all read from a single sample in a study of beta chain features in type 1 diabetes. Study findings and constraints: TCRB CDR3s were moderately but significantly shorter in Type 1 diabetes patients in all four CD4+ subsets.

Their antigens are not known. As every portion of the isolated RNA was reverse transcribed, the sequencing read expressed TCRB transcripts. Generated by immunoSEQ multiplex PCR, the TCRdb table keeps only in-frame clones and is missing some. This sample has 600,000 to 750,000 clones, with around 12% found just once. Sequencing input: naive CD4+ T cells from blood. These receptors came from a man younger than 45 with type 1 diabetes.

This clone has a handful of counts. The chain uses TRBV6-1 and TRBJ2-3, with D perhaps TRBD2 (6 bases). The CDR3 runs 15 residues. The V gene's germline CDR1 is MNHNS and CDR2 SASEGT. Trimming shortened V by 4 bases and J by 6 bases, and 17 bases separated the two germline ends. The CDR3 reads CASSVGGLPPDTQYF. DNA for the CDR3: TGTGCCAGCAGTGTTGGGGGACTCCCTCCGGATACGCAGTATTTT.

This rearrangement joins TRBV18 to TRBJ1-6; TRBD1 aligns across 7 bases. The CDR3 consists of 15 residues. Germline V lookup: CDR1 KGHSH, CDR2 LQKENI. With V trimmed by 0 bases and J by 7 bases, 3 bases remained unmatched. CDR3 nucleotide sequence: TGTGCCAGCTCACCACCTACAGGGGAGAATTCACCCCTCCACTTT. Its translation: CASSPPTGENSPLHF.

This clone occurred a few times. The rearrangement links TRBV5-6 to TRBJ2-1; 11 bases match TRBD1. The CDR3 spans 15 residues. J gave up 7 bases and V 4 bases, and 7 bases lay outside the gene matches. Germline values: CDR1 SGHDT, CDR2 YYEEEE. CDR3 loop: CASSPLDRGQNEQFF. In DNA, the CDR3 is TGTGCCAGCAGCCCGCTGGACAGGGGGCAGAATGAGCAGTTCTTC.

The chain couples TRBV19 to TRBJ2-2; 8 bases line up with TRBD1. CDR1 is LNHDA, CDR2 SQIVND, per germline (reference sequence). The CDR3 covers 15 residues. The J segment lost 6 bases and the V segment lost 5 bases, leaving 8 bases of the junction unmatched. This CDR3 is CASSLSGQGAGELFF. The CDR3, as DNA: TGTGCCAGTAGTCTATCAGGACAGGGTGCCGGGGAGCTGTTTTTT.

This chain links TRBV5-4 with TRBJ2-1; 8 nucleotides agree with TRBD1. There are 16 residues in the CDR3. Trimming at V came to 4 bases and at J to 6 bases, leaving 12 bases not matched to a gene. Germline V gene data show CDR1 as SGHNT and CDR2 as YYREEE (reference sequence). The CDR3 reads CASSVSGGPQINEQFF. As DNA, the CDR3 is TGTGCCAGCAGCGTGTCAGGGGGCCCCCAGATCAATGAGCAGTTCTTC.

The chain carries TRBV2 and TRBJ2-4; D uncertain. Per germline, CDR1 SNHLY and CDR2 FYNNEI. This CDR3 contains 12 residues. Deletions cut 1 base from V and 8 bases from J, with 6 bases between. The CDR3 region is CASSEGRYIQYF. The CDR3 nucleotides read TGTGCCAGCAGTGAAGGGCGCTACATTCAGTACTTC.

The CDR3 spells CASSVGSPEQFF. The CDR3 DNA reads as TGTGCCAGCTCAGTGGGGAGCCCTGAGCAGTTCTTC. V usage is TRBV18 and J usage is TRBJ2-1; possible D gene TRBD2, 5 bases. Germline CDR1 reads KGHSH; CDR2 reads LQKENI. V was shortened by 5 bases and J by 9 bases, with 11 bases between the two germline ends. The CDR3 extends over 12 amino acids.

This clone turned up a few times. V and J are TRBV5-6 and TRBJ2-3; TRBD2 matches at 9 bases. This CDR3 contains 14 residues. V shed 6 bases and J 2 bases; nucleotides not matched to a gene: 4. The germline V gene has CDR1 SGHDT and CDR2 YYEEEE. The CDR3 loop reads CASTPSGATDTQYF. The CDR3 region has the DNA TGTGCCAGCACCCCTAGCGGGGCCACAGATACGCAGTATTTT. The full variable domain, completed using reference TRBV5-6 and TRBJ2-3, is DAGVTQSPTHLIKTRGQQVTLRCSPKSGHDTVSWYQQALGQGPQFIFQYYEEEERQRGNFPDRFSGHQFPNYSSELNVNALLLGDSALYLCASTPSGATDTQYFGPGTRLTVL.

A few counts support this clone. The chain uses TRBV7-9 and TRBJ2-1; TRBD1 is a possible D gene (8 bases). Trimming shortened V by 5 bases and J by 5 bases, and 19 bases separated the two germline ends. The germline V gene encodes CDR1 SEHNR and CDR2 FQNEAQ (reference sequence). This CDR3 is 16 amino acids long. The CDR3 bases are TGTGCCAGCAGCCCTTGGGGGGGGACAGGAAACAATGAGCAGTTCTTC. Translating it yields CASSPWGGTGNNEQFF.

The chain employs TRBV5-1 and TRBJ1-2; 11 positions match TRBD1. This CDR3 region has 17 residues. Germline V CDR1 and CDR2: SGHRS, YFSETQ. V gave up 0 bases and J gave up 1 base; unmatched junction bases: 5. In DNA form, the CDR3 reads TGCGCCAGCAGCTTGGCCGGGACAGGGGGTAATAACTATGGCTACACCTTC. Translated: CASSLAGTGGNNYGYTF.

V is TRBV11-2 and J is TRBJ2-7; 8 nucleotides match TRBD1. V lost 2 bases and J lost 4; bases outside the gene matches: 4. CDR1 and CDR2 from the germline V gene are SGHAT and FQNNGV. The CDR3 runs 14 residues. CDR3 sequence (DNA): TGTGCCAGCAGCTTATTACGGACAGGGTACGAGCAGTACTTC. Translating gives CASSLLRTGYEQYF.

This clone has a handful of counts. In nucleotides, the CDR3 is TGTGCCAGCAGCCAAGATGTCCAGTGGTATGGCTACACCTTC. Its protein product is CASSQDVQWYGYTF. V is TRBV14 and J is TRBJ1-2, with D unclear. The CDR3 is 14 amino acids. CDR1 is SGHDN, CDR2 FVKESK, per germline. Between the trimmed V and J ends, which lost 0 bases and 5 bases, there was a span of 10 bases.

This clone turned up a few times. The rearrangement links TRBV5-1 to TRBJ2-3; D assignment may be TRBD1 or TRBD2 (5 bases each). The CDR3 totals 14 residues. Germline CDR1 reads SGHRS; CDR2 reads YFSETQ. Trimming shortened V by 5 bases and J by 3 bases, and 13 bases separated the two germline ends. As DNA, the CDR3 is TGCGCCAGCAGTCTGGGGGTGAATACAGATACGCAGTATTTT. Translation: CASSLGVNTDTQYF.

This chain uses TRBV18 with TRBJ1-6; a possible D gene is TRBD1 (6 bases). CDR3 size: 16 residues. V was shortened by 2 bases and J by 10 bases, with 18 bases between the two germline ends. Germline-derived CDR1 and CDR2 are KGHSH and LQKENI. The CDR3 DNA is TGTGCCAGCTCACCAACGGGTGGGACAATGGGGTCACCCCTCCACTTT. It yields the protein CASSPTGGTMGSPLHF.

The CDR3 nucleotides read TGTGCCAGCAGCTTATTTGGGAGCTACGAGCAGTACTTC. It translates to CASSLFGSYEQYF. The chain has TRBV5-4 and TRBJ2-7; TRBD2 might be the D (5 bases). The germline gives CDR1 SGHNT, CDR2 YYREEE (reference sequence). The CDR3 runs 13 residues. The germline V and J ends were trimmed by 2 bases and 3 bases, with 9 bases remaining between them.

The chain uses TRBV25-1 and TRBJ2-3; D remains unclear. The germline gives CDR1 MGHDK, CDR2 SYGVNS. CDR3 length equals 17 residues. V lost 0 bases and J 0 bases, leaving 13 bases between the germline ends. CDR3 region: CASSEYGQEISTDTQYF. DNA of the CDR3: TGTGCCAGCAGTGAATATGGGCAGGAAATAAGCACAGATACGCAGTATTTT. Based on the CDR3 plus reference TRBV25-1 and TRBJ2-3, the full variable domain is EADIYQTPRYLVIGTGKKITLECSQTMGHDKMYWYQQDPGMELHLIHYSYGVNSTEKGDLSSESTVSRIRTEHFPLTLESARPSHTSQYLCASSEYGQEISTDTQYFGPGTRLTVL.

This clone showed up just a few times. The V and J genes are TRBV29-1 and TRBJ2-7; the match to TRBD1 covers 9 bases. After removal of 7 bases from V and 4 bases from J, the junction contained 11 bases not matched to a gene. CDR3 length: 14 amino acids. The germline V gene has CDR1 SQVTM and CDR2 ANQGSEA. Here the CDR3 reads CSARPGQGNYEQYF. The CDR3 bases are TGCAGCGCCCGCCCGGGACAGGGTAATTACGAGCAGTACTTC.

This chain links TRBV7-2 with TRBJ2-6; 10 bases align to TRBD1. V gave up 2 bases and J gave up 2 bases; unmatched junction bases: 9. CDR3 size: 19 residues. Germline V lookup: CDR1 SGHTA, CDR2 FQGNSA. The DNA for the CDR3 is TGTGCCAGCAGCTTACCGAGTAGACAGGGGGCGGCTGGGGCCAACGTCCTGACTTTC. Translation gives CASSLPSRQGAAGANVLTF. Combining the CDR3 with reference TRBV7-2 and TRBJ2-6 gives the whole variable domain GAGVSQSPSNKVTEKGKDVELRCDPISGHTALYWYRQSLGQGLEFLIYFQGNSAPDKSGLPSDRFSAERTGGSVSTLTIQRTQQEDSAVYLCASSLPSRQGAAGANVLTFGAGSRLTVL.